This T cell receptor beta chain was obtained from a study of cytomegalovirus exposure and HLA in healthy donors. Clones were sequenced by immunoSEQ multiplex PCR, and TCRdb holds only the in-frame ones, with some missing. The profile shows more than 150,000 clones, 84% of them singletons. Germline loops: CDR1 SGDLS, CDR2 YYNGEE. The CDR3 is made up of 13 amino acids. In this sample, this clone turned up a few times. The junction does not match germline at one end; this may be a read error. The V and J genes are TRBV9 and TRBJ2-7; D unclear. Sequencing was performed on PBMCs. The source is a man between 18 and 35 years old in good health and CMV-seropositive. The CDR3 DNA is TGTGCCAGCAGCGTAGACGTTGCGACAATGGTGCACTTC. It codes for CASSVDVATMVHF.